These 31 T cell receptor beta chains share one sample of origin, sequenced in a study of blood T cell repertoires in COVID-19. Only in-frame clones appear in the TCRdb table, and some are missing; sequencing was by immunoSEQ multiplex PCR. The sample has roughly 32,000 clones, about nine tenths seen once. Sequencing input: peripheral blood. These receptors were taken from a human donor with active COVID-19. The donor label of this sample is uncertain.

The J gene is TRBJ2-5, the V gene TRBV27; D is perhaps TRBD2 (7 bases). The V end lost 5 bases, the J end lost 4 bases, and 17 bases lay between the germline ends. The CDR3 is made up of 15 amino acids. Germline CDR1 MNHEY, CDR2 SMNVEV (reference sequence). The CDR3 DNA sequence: TGTGCCAGCAGTATCCTAGCCGGGGGGCTAGAGACCCAGTACTTC. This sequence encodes CASSILAGGLETQYF.

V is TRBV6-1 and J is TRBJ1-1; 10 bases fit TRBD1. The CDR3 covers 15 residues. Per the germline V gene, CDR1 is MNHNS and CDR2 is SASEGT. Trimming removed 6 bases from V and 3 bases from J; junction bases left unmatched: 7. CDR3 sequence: CASRKTGGGDTEAFF. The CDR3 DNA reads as TGTGCCAGCAGAAAGACAGGGGGCGGAGACACTGAAGCTTTCTTT.

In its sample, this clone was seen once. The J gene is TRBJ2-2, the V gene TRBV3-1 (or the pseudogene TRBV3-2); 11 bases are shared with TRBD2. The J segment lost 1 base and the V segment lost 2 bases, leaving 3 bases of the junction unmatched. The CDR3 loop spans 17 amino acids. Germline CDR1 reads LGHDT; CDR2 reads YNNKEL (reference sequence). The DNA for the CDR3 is TGTGCCAGCAGCCAACCCGGGACTAGCGGGAACACCGGGGAGCTGTTTTTT. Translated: CASSQPGTSGNTGELFF.

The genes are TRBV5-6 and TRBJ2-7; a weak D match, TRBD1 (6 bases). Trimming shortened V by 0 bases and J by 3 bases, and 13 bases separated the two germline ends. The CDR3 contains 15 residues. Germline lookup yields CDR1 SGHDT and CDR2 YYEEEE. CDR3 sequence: CASSLAETGGYEQYF. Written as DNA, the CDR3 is TGTGCCAGCAGCTTGGCCGAGACAGGAGGCTACGAGCAGTACTTC.

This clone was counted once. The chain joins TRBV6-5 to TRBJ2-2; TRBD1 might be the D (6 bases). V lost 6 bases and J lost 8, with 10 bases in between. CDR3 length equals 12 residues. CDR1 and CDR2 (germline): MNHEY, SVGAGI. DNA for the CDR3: TGTGCCAGCAGCAGGGGCGGGGGGGAGCTGTTTTTT. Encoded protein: CASSRGGGELFF.

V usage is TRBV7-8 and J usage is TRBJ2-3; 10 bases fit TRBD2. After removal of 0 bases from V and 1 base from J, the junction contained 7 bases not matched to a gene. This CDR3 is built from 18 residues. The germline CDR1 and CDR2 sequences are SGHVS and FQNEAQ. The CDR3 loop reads CASSLASLAGVGTDTQYF. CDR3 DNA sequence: TGTGCCAGCAGCTTAGCTTCGCTAGCGGGAGTGGGCACAGATACGCAGTATTTT.

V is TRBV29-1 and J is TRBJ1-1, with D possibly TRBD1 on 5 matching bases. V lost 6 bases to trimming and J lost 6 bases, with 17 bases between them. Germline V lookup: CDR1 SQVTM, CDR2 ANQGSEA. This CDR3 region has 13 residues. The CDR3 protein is CSVTRARRAEAFF. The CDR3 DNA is TGCAGCGTGACCAGGGCCCGACGGGCTGAAGCTTTCTTT.

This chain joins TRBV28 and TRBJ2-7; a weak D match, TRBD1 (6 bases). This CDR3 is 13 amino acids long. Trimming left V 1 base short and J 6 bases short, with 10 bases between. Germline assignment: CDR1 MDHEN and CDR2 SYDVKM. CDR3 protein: CASSLSGTTEQYF. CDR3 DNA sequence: TGTGCCAGCAGTTTATCCGGGACAACCGAGCAGTACTTC.

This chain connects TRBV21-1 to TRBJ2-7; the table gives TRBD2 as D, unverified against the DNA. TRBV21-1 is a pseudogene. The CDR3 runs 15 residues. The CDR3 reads CASSKRTSGSYEQYF. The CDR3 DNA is TGTGCCAGCAGCAAAAGGACTAGCGGGAGCTACGAGCAGTACTTC.

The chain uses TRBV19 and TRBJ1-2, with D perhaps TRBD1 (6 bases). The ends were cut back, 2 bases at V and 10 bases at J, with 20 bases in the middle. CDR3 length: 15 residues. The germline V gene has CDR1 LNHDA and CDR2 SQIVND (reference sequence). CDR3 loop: CASSIMTGGEGDYTF. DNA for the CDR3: TGTGCCAGTAGTATAATGACGGGGGGCGAAGGAGACTACACCTTC.

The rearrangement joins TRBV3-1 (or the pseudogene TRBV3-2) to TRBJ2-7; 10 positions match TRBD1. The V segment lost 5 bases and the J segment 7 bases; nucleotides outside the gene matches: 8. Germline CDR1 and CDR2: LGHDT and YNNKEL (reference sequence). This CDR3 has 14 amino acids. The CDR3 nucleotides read TGTGCCAGCAGCACTCGACAGGGGGCGGGAGAGCAGTACTTC. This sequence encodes CASSTRQGAGEQYF.

The CDR3 here is CAWSFGGEAFF. DNA for the CDR3: TGTGCCTGGAGTTTCGGGGGTGAAGCTTTCTTT. V is TRBV30 and J is TRBJ1-1; the D gene is possibly TRBD1 (5 bases). The CDR3 consists of 11 residues. Germline assignment: CDR1 GTSNPN and CDR2 SVGIG (reference sequence). The V gene lost 2 bases and the J gene lost 7 bases, with 8 bases spanning the gap.

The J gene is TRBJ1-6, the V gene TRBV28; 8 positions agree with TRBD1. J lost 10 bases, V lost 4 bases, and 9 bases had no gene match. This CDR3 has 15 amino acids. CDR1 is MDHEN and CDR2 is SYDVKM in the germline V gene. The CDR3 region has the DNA TGTGCCAGCAGTTCCACAGGGGGGGTTTCGTCACCCCTCCACTTT. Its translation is CASSSTGGVSSPLHF.

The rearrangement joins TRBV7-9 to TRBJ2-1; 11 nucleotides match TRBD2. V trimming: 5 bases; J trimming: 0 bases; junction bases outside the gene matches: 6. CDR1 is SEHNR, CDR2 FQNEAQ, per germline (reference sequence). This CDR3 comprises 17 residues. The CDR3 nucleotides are TGTGCCAGCAGCGATGGGACTAGCGGCCACTCCTACAATGAGCAGTTCTTC. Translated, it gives CASSDGTSGHSYNEQFF. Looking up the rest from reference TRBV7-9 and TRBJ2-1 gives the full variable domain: DTGVSQNPRHKITKRGQNVTFRCDPISEHNRLYWYRQTLGQGPEFLTYFQNEAQLEKSRLLSDRFSAERPKGSFSTLEIQRTEQGDSAMYLCASSDGTSGHSYNEQFFGPGTRLTVL.

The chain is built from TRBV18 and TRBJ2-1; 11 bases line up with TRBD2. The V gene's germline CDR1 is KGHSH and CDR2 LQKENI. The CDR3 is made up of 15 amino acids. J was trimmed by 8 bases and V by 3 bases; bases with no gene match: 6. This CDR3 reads CASSPTSGSIYEQFF. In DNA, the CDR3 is TGTGCCAGCTCACCTACTAGCGGGAGTATCTATGAGCAGTTCTTC.

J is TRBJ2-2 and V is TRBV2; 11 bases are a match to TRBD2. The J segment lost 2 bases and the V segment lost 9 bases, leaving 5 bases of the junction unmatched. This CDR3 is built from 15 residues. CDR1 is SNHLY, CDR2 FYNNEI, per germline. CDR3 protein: CASQGTSGNTGELFF. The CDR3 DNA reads TGTGCCAGTCAAGGGACTAGCGGTAACACCGGGGAGCTGTTTTTT.

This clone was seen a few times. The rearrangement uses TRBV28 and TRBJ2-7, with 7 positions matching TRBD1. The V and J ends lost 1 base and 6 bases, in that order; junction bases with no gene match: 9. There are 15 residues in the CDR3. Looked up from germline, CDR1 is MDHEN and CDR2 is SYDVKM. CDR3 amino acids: CASSLSPTGIGEQYF. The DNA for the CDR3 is TGTGCCAGCAGTTTATCCCCGACAGGGATCGGCGAGCAGTACTTC. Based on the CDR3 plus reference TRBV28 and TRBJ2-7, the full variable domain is DVKVTQSSRYLVKRTGEKVFLECVQDMDHENMFWYRQDPGLGLRLIYFSYDVKMKEKGDIPEGYSVSREKKERFSLILESASTNQTSMYLCASSLSPTGIGEQYFGPGTRLTVT.

CDR3 region: CASSQGVGREDNYGYTF. Here the CDR3 DNA reads TGCGCCAGCAGCCAAGGAGTGGGCAGGGAGGATAACTATGGCTACACCTTC. The rearrangement links TRBV4-3 to TRBJ1-2; D perhaps matches TRBD1 (5 bases). The germline V and J ends were trimmed by 1 base and 1 base, with 16 bases remaining between them. This CDR3 spans 17 amino acids. CDR1 is LGHNA and CDR2 is YSLEER in the germline V gene.

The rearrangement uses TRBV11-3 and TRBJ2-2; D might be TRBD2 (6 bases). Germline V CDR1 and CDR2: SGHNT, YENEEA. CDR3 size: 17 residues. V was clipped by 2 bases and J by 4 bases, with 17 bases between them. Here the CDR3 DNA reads TGTGCCAGCAGCTTAAACCTGGGGGGTCTAATCACCGGGGAGCTGTTTTTT. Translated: CASSLNLGGLITGELFF.

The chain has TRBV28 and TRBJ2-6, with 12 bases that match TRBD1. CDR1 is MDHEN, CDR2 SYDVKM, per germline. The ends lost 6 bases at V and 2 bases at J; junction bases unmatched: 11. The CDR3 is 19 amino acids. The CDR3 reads CASSLYPGQGAAGANVLTF. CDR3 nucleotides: TGTGCCAGCAGCCTATACCCGGGACAGGGGGCGGCTGGGGCCAACGTCCTGACTTTC.

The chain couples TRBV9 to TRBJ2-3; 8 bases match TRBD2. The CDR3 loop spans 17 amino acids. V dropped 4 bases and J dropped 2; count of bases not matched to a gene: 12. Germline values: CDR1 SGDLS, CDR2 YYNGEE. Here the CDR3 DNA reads TGTGCCAGCAGCCAGGGGAGCGGGAGCCCACTCACAGATACGCAGTATTTT. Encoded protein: CASSQGSGSPLTDTQYF.

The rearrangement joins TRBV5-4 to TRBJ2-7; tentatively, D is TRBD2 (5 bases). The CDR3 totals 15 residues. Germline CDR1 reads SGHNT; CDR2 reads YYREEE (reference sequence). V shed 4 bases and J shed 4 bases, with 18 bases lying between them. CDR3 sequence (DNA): TGTGCCAGCAGCAACCCCTCGGGGAGTGAGTACGAGCAGTACTTC. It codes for CASSNPSGSEYEQYF.

The CDR3 protein is CATSRPGGDSGNTIYF. The CDR3 DNA is TGTGCCACCAGCAGACCTGGAGGGGATTCTGGAAACACCATATATTTT. The chain combines TRBV15 with TRBJ1-3, with D perhaps TRBD1 (5 bases). Germline CDR1 and CDR2: LNHNV and YYDKDF (reference sequence). V lost 2 bases to trimming and J lost 1 base, with 12 bases between them. The CDR3 runs to 16 residues.

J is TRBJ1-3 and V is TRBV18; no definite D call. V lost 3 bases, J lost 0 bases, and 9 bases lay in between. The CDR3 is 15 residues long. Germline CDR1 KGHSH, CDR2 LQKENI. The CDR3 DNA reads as TGTGCCAGCTCACCGAGGGATTTCTCTGGAAACACCATATATTTT. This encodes CASSPRDFSGNTIYF.

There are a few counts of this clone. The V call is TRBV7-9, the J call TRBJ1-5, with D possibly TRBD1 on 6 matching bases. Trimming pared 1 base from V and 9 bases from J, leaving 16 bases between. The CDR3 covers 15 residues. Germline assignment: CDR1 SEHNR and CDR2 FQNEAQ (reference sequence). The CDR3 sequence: CASSLGGGGLGPQHF. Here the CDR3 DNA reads TGTGCCAGCAGCTTAGGCGGCGGGGGCTTGGGGCCCCAGCATTTT. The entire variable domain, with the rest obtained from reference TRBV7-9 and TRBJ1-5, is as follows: DTGVSQNPRHKITKRGQNVTFRCDPISEHNRLYWYRQTLGQGPEFLTYFQNEAQLEKSRLLSDRFSAERPKGSFSTLEIQRTEQGDSAMYLCASSLGGGGLGPQHFGDGTRLSIL.

The CDR3 loop reads CASSLGAGREQYF. CDR3 DNA: TGTGCCAGCAGCTTAGGGGCGGGACGCGAGCAGTACTTC. The chain uses TRBV7-2 and TRBJ2-7; D is possibly TRBD2 (6 bases). The CDR3 consists of 13 residues. CDR1 SGHTA and CDR2 FQGNSA come from the germline V gene. V was pared by 1 base and J by 6 bases, with 10 bases between.

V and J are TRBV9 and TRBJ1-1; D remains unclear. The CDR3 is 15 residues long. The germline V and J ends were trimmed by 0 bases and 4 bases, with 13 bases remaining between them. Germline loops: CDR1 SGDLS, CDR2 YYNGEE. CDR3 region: CASSVDGRQATEAFF. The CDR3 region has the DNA TGTGCCAGCAGCGTAGATGGTCGGCAGGCCACTGAAGCTTTCTTT.

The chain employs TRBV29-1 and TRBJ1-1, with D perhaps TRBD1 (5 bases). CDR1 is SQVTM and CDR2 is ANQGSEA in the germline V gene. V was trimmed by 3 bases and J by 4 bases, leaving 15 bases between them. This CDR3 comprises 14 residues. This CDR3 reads CSVEGRVSVTEAFF. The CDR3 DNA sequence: TGCAGCGTTGAGGGCAGGGTTAGTGTCACTGAAGCTTTCTTT. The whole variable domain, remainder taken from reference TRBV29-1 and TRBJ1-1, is SAVISQKPSRDICQRGTSLTIQCQVDSQVTMMFWYRQQPGQSLTLIATANQGSEATYESGFVIDKFPISRPNLTFSTLTVSNMSPEDSSIYLCSVEGRVSVTEAFFGQGTRLTVV.

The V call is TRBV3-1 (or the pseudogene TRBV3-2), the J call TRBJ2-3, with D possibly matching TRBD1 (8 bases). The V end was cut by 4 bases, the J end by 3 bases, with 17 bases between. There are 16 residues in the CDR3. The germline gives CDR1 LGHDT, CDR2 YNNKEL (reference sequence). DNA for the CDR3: TGTGCCAGCAGCCTATTTGGACAGGGAGGGACAGATACGCAGTATTTT. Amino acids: CASSLFGQGGTDTQYF.

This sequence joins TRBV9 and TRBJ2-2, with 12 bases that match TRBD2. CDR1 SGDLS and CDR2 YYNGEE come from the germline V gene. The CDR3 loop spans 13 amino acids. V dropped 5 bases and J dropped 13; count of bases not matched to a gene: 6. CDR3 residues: CASRLAGGNTLFF. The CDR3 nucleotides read TGTGCCAGCAGACTAGCGGGAGGCAATACGCTGTTTTTT.

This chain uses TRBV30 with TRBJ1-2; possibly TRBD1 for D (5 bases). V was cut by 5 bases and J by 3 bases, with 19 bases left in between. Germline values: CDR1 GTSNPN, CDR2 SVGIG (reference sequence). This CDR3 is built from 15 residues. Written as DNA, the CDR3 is TGTGCCTGGGCAACACAAGGCAGGGTCGACTATGGCTACACCTTC. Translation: CAWATQGRVDYGYTF.